The count of the clone carrying this T cell receptor (beta chain) is one. Its specificity is unknown. Healthy Caucasians alone served as donors. The source of the sample is a study of identical twins. Study outcomes and limitations: Conclusions leaned on cross-sectional statistical analysis and did not track the same donors over time.

CDR1 is LNHDA, CDR2 SQIVND, per germline (reference sequence). V shed 7 bases and J 8 bases; nucleotides not matched to a gene: 14. This CDR3 contains 15 residues. MiXCR was run by TCRdb on the 5' RACE reads, yielding one entry per CDR3 protein. The data contain more than 200,000 distinct CDR3 sequences, about 14% of them singletons. Specimen: memory (CD45RO+) T cells sorted from blood. This receptor was identified in a woman aged 18-30 years in good health. J is TRBJ2-1 and V is TRBV19; 7 nucleotides align to TRBD2. The CDR3 nucleotides read TGTGCCAGTAATAGAGCTAGCGGAGGTATTGATGAGCAGTTCTTC. Translated, it gives CASNRASGGIDEQFF.